This record looks at one T cell receptor beta chain sequence and its context. It lacks a known antigen. Per-base qualities were not stored, and no clone one base away is much larger. Per the publication, the treatment or condition label means: oral pan-JAK inhibitor, 5-10 mg twice daily. Lesional scalp punch biopsies and peripheral blood were collected from alopecia areata patients. After PBMCs were isolated by density centrifugation and stained for CD3, CD4 and CD8, a FACSAria was used to sort CD4+ and CD8+ T cells. The entry originates in a study of CD8+ T cells in alopecia areata (dated by TCRdb to 2017 to 2018). Looking at the study overall: Treated patients were enrolled in an open-label pilot trial of oral tofacitinib, 5 to 10 mg twice daily, for moderate-to-severe alopecia areata. Patients received tofacitinib for 6 to 18 months and were then followed off drug for 6 months to check for delayed response and recurrence. Disease severity in treated patients was measured with the SALT score, which quantifies the percentage of affected scalp surface area. In both human patients and the C3H/HeJ mouse model, the study applied high-throughput TCRbeta sequencing to look at T cell clonal expansion in alopecia areata. Scalp tissue and sorted CD4+ and CD8+ peripheral blood T cells from patchy and totalis/universalis alopecia areata patients and from healthy controls were covered by human TCRbeta sequencing. Patients on tofacitinib were biopsied at baseline and after 4 and 24 weeks of treatment, and several of the patients also had a later scalp biopsy. Clonality in the scalp was compared among normal scalp (n=4), patchy alopecia areata scalp (n=8), and alopecia totalis/universalis scalp (n=8). RNA came from the PAXgene miRNA kit for fixed scalp, the miRNeasy kit for PBMCs, and the RNeasy kit for mouse skin. TCRbeta CDR3 regions were amplified by immunoSEQ multiplex PCR with 35 Vbeta forward and 13 Jbeta reverse primers. The paper's findings and limits, for the study overall: Scalp clonality and the number of expanded CD8+ clones among the top 100 scalp clones were significantly decreased by tofacitinib. Compared with mice, TCR sequences shared between patients were less clear, possibly partly because of HLA diversity across the patient population. During tofacitinib treatment, many expanded lesional clones remained in scalp and blood, and this persistence may partly explain relapse after treatment is stopped. Compared with normal scalp, lesional scalp had higher clonality and more expanded CD8+ clones, particularly in alopecia totalis/universalis, a pattern that suggests antigenic drive. Because the treated cohort was small and had just a single nonresponder, larger studies are needed to establish links between baseline CD8+ expansion and response. Unlike mouse skin, which is dominated by gammadelta T cells, normal human skin has resident alphabeta T cells that are also sequenced, and this complicates analysis of the scalp TCR repertoire.

The library was made by the immunoSEQ multiplex PCR assay. To provide template for TCR sequencing, every sample had RNA extracted and reverse transcribed into cDNA. First-strand cDNA was synthesized using SuperScript III with a 2:1 mix of oligo-dT and random hexamers. Amplification bias was assessed with a synthetic immune receptor repertoire, and residual bias was removed computationally. The authors processed their data as follows. Raw reads were preprocessed to remove errors, and CDR3 was defined by IMGT conventions from the conserved cysteine to phenylalanine. Clonality was calculated as 1 minus Shannon entropy normalized by log2 of the number of productive unique TCRs. CD4 or CD8 identity of scalp clones was inferred by cross-referencing scalp TCRbeta sequences with sorted blood CD4 and CD8 repertoires. The clones in this table, taken by TCRdb from immuneACCESS, are in-frame only. Not every clone is retained; where verified, under half of the shortfall comes from an unresolved V gene, and the cause of the rest is unknown. V, J and clone size derive from that table, while D and trimming were established from the DNA sequence. In all, the sample holds about 170,000 clones, and 58% of those were seen once. 16% of the sample is held by the ten biggest clonotypes.

The receptor was derived from a human donor with alopecia areata. The specimen was CD4+ T cells sorted from blood, collected at approximately week 55, from a patient treated with tofacitinib.

CDR3 protein: CAWSQKKLLNTEAFF. The DNA is as follows: TGTGCCTGGAGCCAAAAGAAACTCTTGAACACTGAAGCTTTCTTT. The rearranged chain carries TRBV30 and TRBJ1-1, with the identity of the D gene unclear. V loses 3 bases, J loses 0 bases, and the germline ends lie 14 bases apart. Per the germline V gene (reference sequence), GTSNPN is the CDR1 and SVGIG is the CDR2. The CDR3 goes from the cysteine to the phenylalanine over 15 residues. The sequence is cut down to CDR3 DNA, 45 bases in frame from base 1.